The T cell receptor beta chain under discussion was sequenced for a study of cytomegalovirus exposure and HLA in healthy donors (TCRdb year 2017). Broadly, across the study: An earlier analysis of roughly 610 of the donors reported 276 Gb of sequence data and 100 million to 120 million unique TCR beta sequences obtained from approximately 180 million T cells. An early release that covered fewer than 800 HLA-typed donors contained around 330 gigabases of sequencing data and tens of millions of unique TCR sequences. Of the approximately 400 genotyped donors, 65% to 90% fell in the genetic ancestry cluster associated with self-reported Caucasian donors. The aim of the study was to test whether cataloging public T cell receptors could identify signatures of past pathogen exposure. The study profiled the T cell repertoires of hundreds of subjects by immunosequencing and related them to cytomegalovirus serostatus. Along with the approximately 700-subject first cohort, a separate validation cohort of some 130 different subjects was used. To predict cytomegalovirus infection status, the study brought together high-throughput TCR immunosequencing, statistical association of individual TCRs with disease status, and machine learning. In a later analysis, previously published TCR beta repertoires from fewer than 750 donors were re-analyzed and high-resolution HLA genotyping was added so that TCR occurrence patterns could be studied. Rather than drawing on any new phenotypic data, the later analysis identified candidate immune exposures from TCR beta sequences and the way those sequences occurred across donors. To decide whether each TCR beta V gene segment behaved as functional or pseudogenic, an earlier analysis of some 570 of the donors relied on high-throughput TCR beta sequencing. Alongside the repertoire data, information on donor age, sex, ethnicity and CMV serostatus was compiled. Genome-wide SNP genotypes for about three fifths of the roughly 670 donors were used in a later genetic analysis, which treated that subset as a discovery cohort. Every repertoire in the discovery cohort had been generated on one and the same sequencing platform. HLA typing included class I and class II loci at four-digit resolution. The number of typed donors differed by locus: about 620-640 for A, B, C, DRB1 and DQB1; 500 to 550 for DQA1; roughly 600 for DPA1; and some 430 for DPB1. Because of strong linkage in the cohort, roughly five DR-DQ haplotypes were treated as single units for association and clustering. On average, about 240,000 unique TCR beta nucleotide sequences were sequenced per donor among a few hundred genotyped donors of the cohort, with approximately 18% of those sequences being non-productive.

The research as a whole found: It was suggested by the authors that the approach could potentially be generalized to other disease states and immunological phenotypes. Immune exposure information for the cohort was limited to CMV serostatus. In an earlier analysis of several hundred of the donors, most TCR beta V segments were observed in productive rearrangements about 87% or about 30% of the time, broadly matching IMGT annotations. In the study, around 150 TCR beta chains were listed as associated with cytomegalovirus. According to a later analysis, parvovirus B19, influenza, CMV and Epstein-Barr virus appeared linked to several top co-occurrence clusters. A later analysis found that HLA-associated TCR beta chains were more clonally expanded and had lower generation probabilities than equally common non-associated chains. Assigning TCR associations to individual alleles was difficult when HLA alleles, especially DR and DQ, strongly co-occurred. At a false discovery rate of 0.05, a later analysis linked around 15,000 TCR beta sequences to specific HLA alleles. Because some donors lacked HLA typing at each locus, the association tests relied only on the typed subset. Linkage disequilibrium might explain the correlated functional status among segregating V segments, but an unknown experimental factor could not be excluded. A later genetic analysis associated a missense DCLRE1C variant with V-gene and J-gene trimming of TCR beta chains, and an independent cohort replicated the association. According to a later analysis, TCR association rates differed among HLA loci, with DRB1 alleles showing the most associated TCRs and HLA-C alleles showing the fewest. Over 15 rarely observed V segments, including chromosome 9 orphons, were excluded from the earlier analysis of about 500 of the donors because counts were too low. Sequencing depth was assumed to be roughly uniform across donors in the presence/absence analyses, though that assumption may not hold. Cytomegalovirus status was reported to be diagnosed by the classifier with high specificity and sensitivity in both the original and validation cohorts. A further reported finding was that TCR beta sequences accurately predicted the HLA-A and HLA-B alleles for most subjects in the first cohort. The 87-base-pair reads could not distinguish some IMGT-functional V segments, including TRBV6-2 and TRBV6-3, so those segments were excluded. According to a later genetic analysis, donors in an Asian-associated ancestry cluster had fewer N-insertions in productive TCRs than the approximately 700-donor mean. A few of the identified cytomegalovirus-associated TCR beta chains were confirmed in vitro to be specific for cytomegalovirus antigens. In a later analysis, most CMV-associated TCR beta chains were found to appear HLA-restricted, with HLA associations seemingly driven largely by CMV exposure. A group of highly shared sequence variants was considered likely to be a technical artifact of the sequencing pipeline. The cohort was sequenced for TCR beta chains only, and without alpha or paired-chain data the features that could be detected were limited. Across donors, most TCR sequences were observed very rarely, whereas some public TCRs were present in many individuals.

Concerning this clone: The target of this receptor is not known.

The library was made by the immunoSEQ multiplex PCR assay. For the multiplex PCR, a mixture combining 60 forward primers for TCR Vbeta segments and 13 reverse primers for TCR Jbeta segments was used. A multiplex PCR assay on genomic DNA amplified the CDR3 region of rearranged TCR beta genes. The Illumina HiSeq System was used to sequence the amplified TCR beta libraries as 87-base-pair reads. Regarding the original processing steps: A later analysis tallied 70 million to 100 million unique TCR beta chains across the 640 or so repertoires, and approximately 12 million of those chains were shared by two or more donors. A nearest-neighbor algorithm error-corrected the raw reads and collapsed the reads into unique sequences, merging closely related sequences to remove PCR and sequencing errors. CDR3 sequences were aligned to IMGT reference sequences to assign V, D and J gene segments. Each retained sequence needed at least a six-nucleotide match to both a V gene segment and a J gene segment. Rearrangements were called productive when the CDR3 lacked stop codons and stayed in frame with V and J; all others were non-productive. Following IMGT convention, CDR3 was defined as the stretch from the second conserved V-encoded cysteine up to the conserved J-encoded phenylalanine. Sequences without an unambiguous match to a single V gene segment were excluded from the earlier analysis of 587 of the donors. An earlier analysis of over 450 of the donors classified V segments as functional when productive rearrangements were above 56.7% and as segregating when the standard deviation between donors was above 5%. A statistical classification framework was built for diagnosing cytomegalovirus status from the catalog of TCR beta chain sequences. In a later analysis, TCR nucleotide sequences were compared against IMGT/GENE-DB human TR gene sequences so that V and J genes could be assigned. A later analysis assigned CDR3 sequences and most-parsimonious VDJ recombination scenarios with the TCRdist pipeline. In a later analysis, each TCR beta chain was defined by its CDR3 amino acid sequence together with its V-gene family, and reads lacking a unique V-gene family were excluded. To address suspected cross-contamination and a sequencing artifact, a later analysis removed 592 highly shared, low-generation-probability nucleotide sequences. For each public chain, a later analysis derived a clonal expansion index from normalized ranks of inferred template counts within each repertoire. In a later analysis, generation probabilities were computed with a VDJ recombination model fitted to out-of-frame rearrangements, and the resulting probabilities were checked against IGoR. A later analysis scored TCR-TCR, TCR-HLA and TCR-CMV co-occurrence with hypergeometric tests, applying a repertoire-size bias correction to TCR pairs. In a later analysis, false discovery rates were estimated by permuting HLA or CMV assignments 20 times. In a later analysis, co-occurring TCRs were grouped using DBSCAN, and TCRdist sequence similarity was added for clustering within HLA-allele-positive subsets. Co-occurrence clustering excluded repertoires with fewer than 30,000 or more than 120,000 public chains, plus five with anomalous nucleotide sharing. The clones in this table, taken by TCRdb from immuneACCESS, are in-frame only. Not every clone is retained; where verified, under half of the shortfall comes from an unresolved V gene, and the cause of the rest is unknown. V and J calls and clone size come straight from that table; D and trimming were deduced from the DNA. The table held for this sample gives 80,000 to 100,000 clones. The biggest ten clones account for 15% to 17% of the sample.

The cohort consisted of fewer than 700 healthy bone marrow donors. At the time of sampling, all cohort members were nominally healthy, though unrecorded immune exposures were likely present. The donor was CMV seropositive and was included in the group of almost 300 seropositive cohort members. A peripheral blood sample was collected from each donor, and TCR beta sequencing was performed on peripheral blood mononuclear cells. Genomic DNA extraction from the blood cell samples was performed with the Qiagen DNeasy Blood Extraction Kit. Germline trimming: 0 bases from V, 5 bases from J; junction bases outside gene matches: 4. The CDR3 contains 16 residues, cysteine and phenylalanine counted. The CDR3 DNA has 48 bases and is translated from base 1. From the germline V gene, CDR1 is LGHNA and CDR2 is YNFKEQ.

The receptor chain draws on TRBV4-2 and TRBJ1-2, with 12 central nucleotides matching TRBD1. The receptor was derived from a man aged 45 to 65 in good health and CMV-seropositive. Sequenced input: PBMCs. The CDR3 is CASSQDQGQGAYGYTF. The DNA sequence follows: TGTGCCAGCAGCCAAGATCAGGGACAGGGGGCATATGGCTACACCTTC.